The sequence of this T cell receptor (beta chain) was determined in a study of blood T cell dynamics during melanoma immunotherapy. Study-level background: First-line therapy was either pembrolizumab or nivolumab with ipilimumab for metastatic melanoma.

V lost 4 bases and J lost 1, with 9 bases in between. The CDR3 sequence is 15 residues long. Germline CDR1 reads SGHRS; CDR2 reads YFSETQ. Profiling relied on immunoSEQ multiplex PCR, and the TCRdb table lists in-frame clones only, not all of them. The table lists approximately 4,400 clones, around 78% of them singletons, with around 59% in the top ten. The time point is: week 3, after first cycle of checkpoint inhibitor. Apart from two fast progressors, RECIST 1.1 response was judged 12 weeks post-infusion. Patients with prior systemic cancer treatment, concomitant immunosuppressants, or other active malignancies were excluded.

The receptor was isolated from a human donor with melanoma. The material sequenced was blood, taken from a patient treated with checkpoint blockade. The chain has TRBV5-1 and TRBJ2-6; the D is unclear. CDR3: CASSPQRSGANVLTF. CDR3 nucleotides: TGCGCCAGCAGCCCTCAACGGTCTGGGGCCAACGTCCTGACTTTC.